The subject of this entry is one T cell receptor (beta chain). Its target is not known. This CDR3 contains 15 residues. Germline CDR1 and CDR2: SGHRS and YFSETQ. V shed 4 bases and J shed 7 bases, with 17 bases lying between them. These data are taken from a study of cytomegalovirus exposure and HLA in healthy donors. 60 Vbeta and 13 Jbeta primers were used in PCR. Using immunoSEQ multiplex PCR, the repertoire was profiled, and TCRdb retains in-frame clones only, with some absent. The repertoire holds roughly 130,000 clones, with 75% to 90% as singletons. The study's findings and limits: CMV antigen specificity was confirmed in vitro for a few CMV-associated chains.

The receptor's source is a man aged 35-49 years in good health and CMV-seronegative. J is TRBJ1-4 and V is TRBV5-1, with D tentatively TRBD1 (6 bases). Sequenced: PBMCs. The CDR3 loop is CASSKQGSGGEKLFF. The DNA of the CDR3 is TGCGCCAGCAGCAAACAGGGAAGTGGCGGTGAAAAACTGTTTTTT.